Following are 9 T cell receptor beta chains from one sample sequenced in a study of CD8+ T cells in alopecia areata (dated by TCRdb to about 2018). Pooled mouse cutaneous lymph node cells were stained for CD4, CD8alpha, NKG2D, NKG2ACE and other markers, then sorted on a BD Influx. Receptor libraries were prepared by the immunoSEQ multiplex PCR assay. RNA was extracted from all samples and reverse transcribed into cDNA, which served as template for TCR sequencing. TCRdb holds this immuneACCESS table with in-frame rearrangements only. Some clones are missing; in checked studies, unresolved V genes explain under half, and the rest has no known cause. The table puts 270,000 or so clones in this sample, none counted just once. 1.2% of the sample comes from the top ten. The sequenced material came from CD4+ T cells sorted from a lymph node. Receptors were obtained from a C3H/HeJ mouse with alopecia areata. This mouse strain carries MHC haplotype H2-k.

Comments on this clone: Genes and germline come from the mouse. The read halts 4 residues ahead of the CDR3 end, with the missing end drawn from the germline J gene. This sample also contains other DNA sequences that code for the same CDR3. This chain links TRBV1 with TRBJ2-5, with 9 bases aligning to TRBD2. CDR1 and CDR2 (germline): NSQYPW, LRSPGD (reference sequence). V shed 3 bases, J shed 3 bases, and the junction held 4 bases outside the gene matches. The CDR3 is made up of 15 amino acids. Incomplete CDR3 DNA: TGCACCTGCAGTGCCCCGACTGGGGGACAAGAC. Its translation is CTCSAPTGGQD. The whole CDR3 sequence reads CTCSAPTGGQDTQYF. The complete variable domain, with remaining parts taken from reference TRBV1 and TRBJ2-5, reads VTLLEQNPRWRLVPRGQAVNLRCILKNSQYPWMSWYQQDLQKQLQWLFTLRSPGDKEVKSLPGADYLATRVTDTELRLQVANMSQGRTLYCTCSAPTGGQDTQYFGPGTRLLVL.

On this clone itself: Mouse germline and gene names are used. The CDR3 end falls 4 residues outside the read, so it is completed with the germline J gene. The V and J genes are TRBV1 and TRBJ2-2, with 10 bases that match TRBD1. The CDR3 covers 16 residues. Germline-derived CDR1 and CDR2 are NSQYPW and LRSPGD (reference sequence). The junction had 2 bases not matched to a gene; V was cut back by 1 base and J by 3 bases. CDR3 DNA, as far as it was read: TGCACCTGCAGTGCAGCCGGGACAGGGGACACCGGG. Protein product: CTCSAAGTGDTG. The whole CDR3 region reads CTCSAAGTGDTGQLYF.

This clone has at least ten counts. The germline and genes are mouse ones. Coverage ceases 4 residues before the CDR3 finishes, and the germline J gene fills in the end. Other DNA sequences in this sample translate to the same CDR3. This chain joins TRBV13-1 and TRBJ1-2; D perhaps matches TRBD1 (6 bases). Germline CDR1 and CDR2: NSHNY and SYGAGN. The CDR3 is 13 amino acids. The V gene lost 5 bases and the J gene lost 0 bases, with 8 bases spanning the gap. Incomplete CDR3 DNA: TGTGCCAGCAGGGACAGTCCAAACTCC. It is translated as CASRDSPNS. The CDR3 in its entirety is CASRDSPNSDYTF.

Points on this clone: Gene names are the mouse ones. The read terminates 4 residues before the CDR3 end, so the remaining end is supplied by the germline J gene. The chain recombines TRBV5 with TRBJ2-1, with 9 positions matching TRBD2. The V and J ends lost 0 bases and 0 bases, in that order; junction bases with no gene match: 3. Germline V CDR1 and CDR2: LGHNA, YNLKQL (reference sequence). This CDR3 is 17 amino acids long. This CDR3 is CASSQDWGGYNYAEQFF. CDR3 DNA, as far as it was read: TGTGCCAGCAGCCAAGACTGGGGGGGTTATAACTATGCT.

On this clone: Mouse germline and gene names are used. The CDR3 end falls 4 residues outside the read, so it is completed with the germline J gene. The V call is TRBV13-3, the J call TRBJ2-2, with D uncertain. CDR3 length equals 13 residues. V lost 6 bases and J lost 1, with 7 bases in between. Looked up from germline, CDR1 is NNHDY and CDR2 is SYVADS. The CDR3 region is CASTTKNTGQLYF. CDR3 bases read: TGTGCCAGCACAACAAAAAACACCGGG.

This clone turned up a few times. Gene names are mouse gene names. Coverage ceases 4 residues before the CDR3 finishes, and the germline J gene fills in the end. The rearrangement uses TRBV29 and TRBJ1-1, with D possibly TRBD1 on 6 matching bases. CDR1 is MSHET, CDR2 SYDVDS, per germline. The CDR3 consists of 15 residues. V lost 4 bases and J 0 bases, leaving 12 bases between the germline ends. The CDR3 loop is CASSSRAGANTEVFF. The part of the CDR3 DNA that was read is TGTGCTAGCAGTTCAAGGGCAGGGGCAAACACA.

To note about this clone: Gene names are the mouse ones. Coverage ceases 4 residues before the CDR3 finishes, and the germline J gene fills in the end. The V call is TRBV17, the J call TRBJ2-1, with 8 bases that match TRBD1. The junction had 2 bases not matched to a gene; V was cut back by 4 bases and J by 3 bases. CDR1 and CDR2 from the germline V gene are MNHDT and YYDKIL. This CDR3 is built from 14 residues. CDR3 region: CASSIDRGYAEQFF. The DNA read from the CDR3 is TGTGCTAGCAGTATCGACAGGGGCTATGCT. Full variable domain (outside the CDR3, taken from reference TRBV17 and TRBJ2-1): DTTVKQNPRYKLARVGKPVNLICSQTMNHDTMYWYQKKPNQAPKLLLFYYDKILNREADTFEKFQSSRPNNSFCSLYIGSAGLEYSAMYLCASSIDRGYAEQFFGPGTRLTVL.

This clone was counted between two and nine times. Gene and germline names: mouse. The read stops 4 residues short of the end of the CDR3; the missing end is completed from the germline J gene. The sample contains more than one DNA sequence encoding this CDR3. The rearrangement uses TRBV13-3 and TRBJ2-1, with 11 nucleotides matching TRBD2. CDR1 NNHDY and CDR2 SYVADS come from the germline V gene. The CDR3 consists of 14 residues. The V segment lost 5 bases and the J segment 4 bases; nucleotides outside the gene matches: 2. CDR3: CASRRDWGYAEQFF. The part of the CDR3 DNA that was read is TGTGCCAGCAGGCGGGACTGGGGGTATGCT.

About this clone itself: Germline and genes here are mouse. The DNA ends 4 residues before the CDR3 does, and the rest of the CDR3 is filled in from the germline J gene. V and J are TRBV3 and TRBJ2-5, with 8 bases aligning to TRBD1. Trimming removed 5 bases from V and 3 bases from J; junction bases left unmatched: 4. Germline CDR1 and CDR2: SNHLY and FYNGKV (reference sequence). CDR3 length: 14 residues. CDR3 sequence: CASSAGTGQDTQYF. The covered CDR3 bases are TGTGCCAGCAGCGCCGGGACAGGTCAAGAC.